These T cell receptor beta chains were read from a single sample in a study of T-cell memory formation after mild COVID-19. One entry per CDR3 protein results from TCRdb running MiXCR on the 5' RACE reads. The repertoire holds some 490,000 distinct CDR3 sequences, with 15% to 20% as singletons. The sequencing input was PBMCs or a T cell subset sorted from them (not recorded which). All receptors derive from an adult woman who had mild COVID-19 (a few samples of this study predate the infection). Cell type and time point are not known. Both conserved end residues are part of each CDR3. A D gene is named only where the DNA matches it firmly. Size tells how often a clone was seen (once, few, many) or the class of an expanded clone, and some rows leave it out.

. | TRBJ1-2 | . | TRBV27 | TGTGCCATCGGCCGAGACAGGTGGAATGGCTACACCTTC | CAIGRDRWNGYTF
. | TRBJ2-7 | . | TRBV6-2/TRBV6-3 | TGTGCCAGCGCATTGGACGTTTATGTGGGCGAGCAGTACTTC | CASALDVYVGEQYF
TRBD1 | TRBJ1-1 | few | TRBV4-2 | TGTGCCAGCAGCCCCCGACCAAGTCCGGGACAGTTGAACACTGAAGCTTTCTTT | CASSPRPSPGQLNTEAFF
. | TRBJ2-7 | few | TRBV20-1 | TGCAGTGCTAAAGCGAGACGGACACCAAGCTACGAGCAGTACTTC | CSAKARRTPSYEQYF
TRBD2 | TRBJ2-3 | . | TRBV20-1 | TGCAGTGCGAACCTAGCGGGAGTTTACACAGATACGCAGTATTTT | CSANLAGVYTDTQYF
TRBD1 | TRBJ1-2 | few | TRBV27 | TGTGCCAGCAGTTTATCCTCCGGACAGGGGATTAACTATGGCTACACCTTC | CASSLSSGQGINYGYTF
TRBD2 | TRBJ2-7 | . | TRBV7-9 | TGTGCCAGCAGCCCAGCGGGGTTCTACGAGCAGTACTTC | CASSPAGFYEQYF
. | TRBJ1-1 | few | TRBV6-5 | TGTGCCAGCAGGTGGACGAGTACCACTGAAGCTTTCTTT | CASRWTSTTEAFF
TRBD1 | TRBJ2-1 | few | TRBV7-9 | TGTGCCAGCATGGACAGGGGAGTCTATGAGCAGTTCTTC | CASMDRGVYEQFF
. | TRBJ2-7 | few | TRBV7-9 | TGTGCCAGCATGGGACACGAGCAGTACTTC | CASMGHEQYF
TRBD2 | TRBJ2-3 | . | TRBV4-2 | TGTGCCAGCAGCCAACGGACTAGCGGGGGGGAGGATACGCAGTATTTT | CASSQRTSGGEDTQYF
. | TRBJ2-2 | . | TRBV4-1 | TGCGCCAGCAGCCAAGATGGTGGGGAGCTGTTTTTT | CASSQDGGELFF
TRBD1 | TRBJ2-7 | few | TRBV9 | TGTGCCAGCAGCGTAGGTCAAGGGGGCTTGTACGAGCAGTACTTC | CASSVGQGGLYEQYF
. | TRBJ1-4 | . | TRBV9 | TGTGCCAGCAGCACCTCTGGGGGGCGGGATGAAAAACTGTTTTTT | CASSTSGGRDEKLFF
. | TRBJ2-3 | . | TRBV3-1 | TGTGCCAGCAGAAAATCCGATACGCAGTATTTT | CASRKSDTQYF
. | TRBJ1-5 | many | TRBV4-3 | TGCGCCAGCAGCCAAGATCACACAGGTGGCTCGCCCCAGCATTTT | CASSQDHTGGSPQHF
. | TRBJ2-3 | many | TRBV29-1 | TGCAGCGTTGAAGCGGGATCTGGCACAGATACGCAGTATTTT | CSVEAGSGTDTQYF
. | TRBJ2-2 | . | TRBV30 | TGTGCCTGGAGAGCAGGGAGTCCATTGAACACCGGGGAGCTGTTTTTT | CAWRAGSPLNTGELFF